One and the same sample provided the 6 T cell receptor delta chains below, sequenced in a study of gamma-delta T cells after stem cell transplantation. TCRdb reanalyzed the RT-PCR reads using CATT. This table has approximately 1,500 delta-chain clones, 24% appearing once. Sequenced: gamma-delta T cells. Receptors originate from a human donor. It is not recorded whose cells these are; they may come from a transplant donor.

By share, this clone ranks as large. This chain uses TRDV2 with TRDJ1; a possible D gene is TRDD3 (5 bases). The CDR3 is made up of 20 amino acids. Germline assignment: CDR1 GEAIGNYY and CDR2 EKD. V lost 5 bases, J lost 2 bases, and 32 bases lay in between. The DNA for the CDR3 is TGTGCCTGTGTTCCCCTCGTTACCTCCGACCCAGGGGGTGGGACCGATAAACTCATCTTT. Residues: CACVPLVTSDPGGGTDKLIF.

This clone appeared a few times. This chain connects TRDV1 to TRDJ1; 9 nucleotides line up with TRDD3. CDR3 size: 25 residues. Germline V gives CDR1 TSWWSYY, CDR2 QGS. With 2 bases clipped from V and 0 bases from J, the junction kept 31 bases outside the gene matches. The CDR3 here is CALGESEAPLTSWGIILDYTDKLIF. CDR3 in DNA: TGTGCTCTTGGGGAATCCGAAGCCCCCCTGACTAGTTGGGGGATAATTCTGGATTACACCGATAAACTCATCTTT.

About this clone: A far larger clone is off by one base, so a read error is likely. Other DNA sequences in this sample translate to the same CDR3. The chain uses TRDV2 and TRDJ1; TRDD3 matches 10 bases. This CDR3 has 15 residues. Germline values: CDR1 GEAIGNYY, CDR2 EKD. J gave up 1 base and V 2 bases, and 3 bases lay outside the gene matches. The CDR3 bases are TGTGCCTGTGACATCTGGGGGATAGCCACCGATAAACTCATCTTT. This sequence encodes CACDIWGIATDKLIF.

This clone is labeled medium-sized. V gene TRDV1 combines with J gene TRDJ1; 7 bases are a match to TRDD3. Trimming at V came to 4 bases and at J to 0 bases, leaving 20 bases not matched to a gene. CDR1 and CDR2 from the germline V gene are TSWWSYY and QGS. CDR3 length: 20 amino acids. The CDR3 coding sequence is TGTGCTCTTGGGGCCTTAAGTTTACTGGGGAAAATACTATACACCGATAAACTCATCTTT. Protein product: CALGALSLLGKILYTDKLIF.

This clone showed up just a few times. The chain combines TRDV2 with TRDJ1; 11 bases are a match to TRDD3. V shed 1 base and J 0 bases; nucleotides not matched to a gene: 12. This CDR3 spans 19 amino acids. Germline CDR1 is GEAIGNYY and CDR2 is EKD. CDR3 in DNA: TGTGCCTGTGACACTCTTGGGGGATACGGGGGGGCGTACACCGATAAACTCATCTTT. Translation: CACDTLGGYGGAYTDKLIF.

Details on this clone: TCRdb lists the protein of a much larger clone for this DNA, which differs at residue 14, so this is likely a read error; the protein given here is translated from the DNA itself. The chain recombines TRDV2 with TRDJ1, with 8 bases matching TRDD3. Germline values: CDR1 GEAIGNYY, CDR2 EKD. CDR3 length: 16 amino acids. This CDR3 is CACDTVGDLLTDKPIF. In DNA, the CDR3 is TGTGCCTGTGACACCGTGGGGGATTTACTCACCGATAAACCCATCTTT.